The clone carrying this TCR beta chain turned up a few times. TCRbeta library construction was performed incorporating unique molecular identifiers. TCRdb passed the PCR reads through MiXCR, listing each CDR3 protein once. The data hold under 450,000 distinct CDR3 sequences, with around 15% observed a single time. This sample is part of a study of T-cell reconstitution after alpha-beta-depleted transplantation in children. With V trimmed by 6 bases and J by 6 bases, 5 bases remained unmatched. The CDR3 totals 15 residues. The TCR comes from a boy under three years old who had a stem cell transplant for Wiskott-Aldrich syndrome, so the T cells may come from the graft donor. V and J are TRBV12-3 or TRBV12-4 and TRBJ2-1; 13 bases map to TRBD2. Sequenced material: PBMCs, mostly from graft donor cells, taken 360 days after TCRalphabeta/CD19-depleted stem cell transplant. CDR3 bases: TGTGCCAGCAGGCGGGGGACTAGCGGGATCAATGAGCAGTTCTTC. It specifies CASRRGTSGINEQFF.